Listed below are T cell receptor beta chains from one sample, sequenced in a study of blood T cells in healthy people across ages. TCRdb analysed the 5' RACE reads with MiXCR anew, one entry per CDR3 protein. The sample shows about 1,500,000 distinct CDR3 sequences, approximately 40% of them seen only once. Sequenced: blood. All receptors come from a woman under 30 in good health. Both conserved end residues are part of each CDR3. The D gene is left open where the match is weak. Expanded clones get a size class; other rows say once, few or many, or leave the size out.

J gene: TRBJ2-7
V gene: TRBV29-1
D gene: TRBD2
clone size: -
CDR3 DNA: TGCAGCGTTGATTACCGACTAGCGGGACGCAATGAGCAGTACTTC
CDR3 protein: CSVDYRLAGRNEQYF

J gene: TRBJ2-7
V gene: TRBV19
D gene: TRBD1
clone size: -
CDR3 DNA: TGTGCCAGTAGGAGTCCAGGGGGCGGATCCTACGAGCAGTACTTC
CDR3 protein: CASRSPGGGSYEQYF

J gene: TRBJ2-7
V gene: TRBV5-5
D gene: -
clone size: -
CDR3 DNA: TGTGCCAGCAGCCACCGACGTTCGGCCCTCTACGAGCAGTACTTC
CDR3 protein: CASSHRRSALYEQYF

J gene: TRBJ2-5
V gene: TRBV9
D gene: TRBD2
clone size: -
CDR3 DNA: TGTGCCAGCAGCGCCGGACTAGATTATGAGACCCAGTACTTC
CDR3 protein: CASSAGLDYETQYF

J gene: TRBJ2-5
V gene: TRBV10-3
D gene: -
clone size: -
CDR3 DNA: TGTGCCATCAGTGAGGGGAAAGAGACCCAGTACTTC
CDR3 protein: CAISEGKETQYF

J gene: TRBJ1-1
V gene: TRBV12-3/TRBV12-4
D gene: -
clone size: few
CDR3 DNA: TGTGCCAGCAGTTTACCGAACAGGGAAGCTTTCTTT
CDR3 protein: CASSLPNREAFF

J gene: TRBJ2-5
V gene: TRBV4-2
D gene: -
clone size: -
CDR3 DNA: TGTGCCAGCAGCGTTGGCGGAGTAGACCAAGAGACCCAGTACTTC
CDR3 protein: CASSVGGVDQETQYF

J gene: TRBJ2-1
V gene: TRBV20-1
D gene: TRBD1
clone size: few
CDR3 DNA: TGCAGTGCTTACACAGGGGAGCCCTACAATGAGCAGTTCTTC
CDR3 protein: CSAYTGEPYNEQFF

J gene: TRBJ2-3
V gene: TRBV9
D gene: TRBD2
clone size: -
CDR3 DNA: TGTGCCAGCAGCGACAGGGGAGCGGGGGGAGGGAGTGGCACAGATACGCAGTATTTT
CDR3 protein: CASSDRGAGGGSGTDTQYF

J gene: TRBJ2-3
V gene: TRBV9
D gene: TRBD2
clone size: -
CDR3 DNA: TGTGCCAGCAGCGTAACCGGGACTAGCGGGATTCACACAGATACGCAGTATTTT
CDR3 protein: CASSVTGTSGIHTDTQYF

J gene: TRBJ1-5
V gene: TRBV10-3
D gene: -
clone size: -
CDR3 DNA: TGTGCCATCAGTGACAGTTATCAGCCCCAGCATTTT
CDR3 protein: CAISDSYQPQHF

J gene: TRBJ1-5
V gene: TRBV2
D gene: TRBD1
clone size: -
CDR3 DNA: TGTGCCAGCCGTCGGACAGGGGATCAGCCCCGGCATTTT
CDR3 protein: CASRRTGDQPRHF

J gene: TRBJ1-5
V gene: TRBV20-1
D gene: TRBD1
clone size: -
CDR3 DNA: TGCAGTGCTAGAGTGCCGGGGACAGGGCGCAATCAGCCCCAGCATTTT
CDR3 protein: CSARVPGTGRNQPQHF

J gene: TRBJ1-1
V gene: TRBV28
D gene: -
clone size: -
CDR3 DNA: TGTGCCAGCAGCTCCGGACACCCTGAAGCTTTCTTT
CDR3 protein: CASSSGHPEAFF

J gene: TRBJ2-3
V gene: TRBV20-1
D gene: TRBD2
clone size: few
CDR3 DNA: TGCAGTGCTAGAGAACTAGCGACAGATACGCAGTATTTT
CDR3 protein: CSARELATDTQYF

J gene: TRBJ1-1
V gene: TRBV7-9
D gene: TRBD1
clone size: -
CDR3 DNA: TGTGCCAGCAGATCCACGGACAGGGGAACTGAAGCTTTCTTT
CDR3 protein: CASRSTDRGTEAFF

J gene: TRBJ2-7
V gene: TRBV5-1
D gene: -
clone size: -
CDR3 DNA: TGCGCCAGCAGCTTGGGAGCTCCGGGCTTCGGTAAAGAGCAGTACTTC
CDR3 protein: CASSLGAPGFGKEQYF

J gene: TRBJ2-1
V gene: TRBV29-1
D gene: -
clone size: few
CDR3 DNA: TGCAGCGTTGACCGGGGGCGCTCTTCAGGAGCCTACAATGAGCAGTTCTTC
CDR3 protein: CSVDRGRSSGAYNEQFF

J gene: TRBJ1-6
V gene: TRBV7-3
D gene: -
clone size: -
CDR3 DNA: TGTGCCAGCAGCTTAACCCCGGAGAATTCACCCCTCCACTTT
CDR3 protein: CASSLTPENSPLHF

J gene: TRBJ2-3
V gene: TRBV20-1
D gene: -
clone size: -
CDR3 DNA: TGCAGTGCTAGAGATCTGGGGAGCACAGATACGCAGTATTTT
CDR3 protein: CSARDLGSTDTQYF

J gene: TRBJ1-6
V gene: TRBV15
D gene: TRBD1
clone size: -
CDR3 DNA: TGTGCCACCAGCGGGACAGACAGACCCCTCCACTTT
CDR3 protein: CATSGTDRPLHF

J gene: TRBJ2-7
V gene: TRBV12-3/TRBV12-4
D gene: TRBD1
clone size: -
CDR3 DNA: TGTGCCAGCATGTCGGGACAGACCTACGAGCAGTACTTC
CDR3 protein: CASMSGQTYEQYF

J gene: TRBJ2-7
V gene: TRBV20-1
D gene: -
clone size: -
CDR3 DNA: TGCAGTGCTAGTCCCCCGCGAGGTTCCTGCGAGCAGTACTTC
CDR3 protein: CSASPPRGSCEQYF

J gene: TRBJ1-1
V gene: TRBV30
D gene: -
clone size: -
CDR3 DNA: TGTGCCGGGGGACGGATGAACACTGAAGCTTTCTTT
CDR3 protein: CAGGRMNTEAFF

J gene: TRBJ2-5
V gene: TRBV2
D gene: -
clone size: -
CDR3 DNA: TGTGCCAGCGGGGGTTCGCTACAAGAGACCCAGTACTTC
CDR3 protein: CASGGSLQETQYF

J gene: TRBJ1-4
V gene: TRBV21-1
D gene: -
clone size: few
CDR3 DNA: TGTGCCAGCAGACCCCGTGGGCGGCTTGGAAAACTGTTTTTT
CDR3 protein: CASRPRGRLGKLFF

J gene: TRBJ2-5
V gene: TRBV11-2
D gene: TRBD2
clone size: -
CDR3 DNA: TGTGCCAGCAGCTACTTTGGCGGGAGGGCTCAGAGTTCAGAGACCCAGTACTTC
CDR3 protein: CASSYFGGRAQSSETQYF

J gene: TRBJ2-1
V gene: TRBV7-2
D gene: -
clone size: few
CDR3 DNA: TGTGCCAGCAGCATCCTTCGGGACAATGAGCAGTTCTTC
CDR3 protein: CASSILRDNEQFF

J gene: TRBJ1-6
V gene: TRBV10-2
D gene: -
clone size: -
CDR3 DNA: TGCGCCAGCAGTGATGCCCGGGGCGATGATTCACCCCTCCACTTT
CDR3 protein: CASSDARGDDSPLHF

J gene: TRBJ1-2
V gene: TRBV15
D gene: -
clone size: many
CDR3 DNA: TGTGCCACCAGCAGAGATGAGGAGCCAAACTATGGCTACACCTTC
CDR3 protein: CATSRDEEPNYGYTF

J gene: TRBJ1-5
V gene: TRBV11-2
D gene: -
clone size: -
CDR3 DNA: TGTGCCAGCAGCCCAGGGGCTGGTAGAAATCAGCCCCAGCATTTT
CDR3 protein: CASSPGAGRNQPQHF

J gene: TRBJ2-6
V gene: TRBV5-1
D gene: -
clone size: -
CDR3 DNA: TGCGCCAGCAGCTTGGCGTATTCTGGGGCCAACGTCCTGACTTTC
CDR3 protein: CASSLAYSGANVLTF

J gene: TRBJ1-2
V gene: TRBV5-6
D gene: -
clone size: -
CDR3 DNA: TGTGCCAGCAGCTTGTCCGCGCAGGGCGGCTACACCTTC
CDR3 protein: CASSLSAQGGYTF

J gene: TRBJ1-5
V gene: TRBV6-6
D gene: TRBD1
clone size: -
CDR3 DNA: TGTGCCAGCAGTGGGACAGTAGATCAGCCCCAGCATTTT
CDR3 protein: CASSGTVDQPQHF

J gene: TRBJ2-7
V gene: TRBV5-8
D gene: TRBD1
clone size: -
CDR3 DNA: TGTGCCAGCAGGTATACCGGGACAGCAATCCCGGGCCTTCCCTACGAGCAGTACTTC
CDR3 protein: CASRYTGTAIPGLPYEQYF

J gene: TRBJ2-3
V gene: TRBV20-1
D gene: -
clone size: few
CDR3 DNA: TGCAGTGCTCTTCGACTAACTAGCACAGATACGCAGTATTTT
CDR3 protein: CSALRLTSTDTQYF

J gene: TRBJ1-2
V gene: TRBV5-1
D gene: -
clone size: -
CDR3 DNA: TGCGCCAGCAGCTCTGACAGATATGGCTACACCTTC
CDR3 protein: CASSSDRYGYTF

J gene: TRBJ2-1
V gene: TRBV29-1
D gene: -
clone size: few
CDR3 DNA: TGCAGCGTTTTGGGAGGCTCCTACAATGAGCAGTTCTTC
CDR3 protein: CSVLGGSYNEQFF

J gene: TRBJ2-2
V gene: TRBV30
D gene: -
clone size: -
CDR3 DNA: TGTGCCTGGATCACTGTTCACGGGGAGCTGTTTTTT
CDR3 protein: CAWITVHGELFF

J gene: TRBJ1-1
V gene: TRBV27
D gene: -
clone size: once
CDR3 DNA: TGTGCCAGCAGTTTATTCGGGTGGACTGAAGCTTTCTTT
CDR3 protein: CASSLFGWTEAFF

J gene: TRBJ2-7
V gene: TRBV30
D gene: TRBD2
clone size: few
CDR3 DNA: TGTGCCTGGAGTCTTAGCGGGGGTGGGGAGCAGTACTTC
CDR3 protein: CAWSLSGGGEQYF

J gene: TRBJ2-5
V gene: TRBV12-3/TRBV12-4
D gene: -
clone size: -
CDR3 DNA: TGTGCCAGCAGTTTAGGTACGGGGCCAGAGACCCAGTACTTC
CDR3 protein: CASSLGTGPETQYF

J gene: TRBJ2-5
V gene: TRBV4-1
D gene: TRBD1
clone size: -
CDR3 DNA: TGCGCCAGCAGCCAAGGGGACAGGGGTAGCGGGACCCAGTACTTC
CDR3 protein: CASSQGDRGSGTQYF

J gene: TRBJ2-7
V gene: TRBV7-6
D gene: TRBD2
clone size: few
CDR3 DNA: TGTGCCAGCAGCCGTGGACTAGCGGGAGAATACGAGCAGTACTTC
CDR3 protein: CASSRGLAGEYEQYF

J gene: TRBJ2-3
V gene: TRBV6-5
D gene: -
clone size: -
CDR3 DNA: TGTGCCAGCAGTCCCCGGGACCCCTCGGGCTTGGTTGCGCAGTATTTT
CDR3 protein: CASSPRDPSGLVAQYF

J gene: TRBJ1-6
V gene: TRBV10-3
D gene: TRBD1
clone size: -
CDR3 DNA: TGTGCCATCAGTCCTTCGACAGGGGGAAATTCACCCCTCCACTTT
CDR3 protein: CAISPSTGGNSPLHF

J gene: TRBJ1-2
V gene: TRBV19
D gene: -
clone size: -
CDR3 DNA: TGTGCCAGTAGCCCCTCTTGGGTAGGAGCTGGCTACACCTTC
CDR3 protein: CASSPSWVGAGYTF

J gene: TRBJ2-7
V gene: TRBV20-1
D gene: TRBD2
clone size: few
CDR3 DNA: TGCAGTGCTAGCGGAGGGGCTAGCGGTACCTACGAGCAGTACTTC
CDR3 protein: CSASGGASGTYEQYF

J gene: TRBJ2-3
V gene: TRBV28
D gene: -
clone size: -
CDR3 DNA: TGTGCCAGCAGTCGGACAAAGCACACAGATACGCAGTATTTT
CDR3 protein: CASSRTKHTDTQYF

J gene: TRBJ2-7
V gene: TRBV12-5
D gene: TRBD1
clone size: -
CDR3 DNA: TGTGCTAGTGGTTTGATGGTGACAGGGGGAATTTTTTACCCCTACGAGCAGTACTTC
CDR3 protein: CASGLMVTGGIFYPYEQYF

J gene: TRBJ2-1
V gene: TRBV20-1
D gene: TRBD2
clone size: -
CDR3 DNA: TGTAGCGGGAGGATCAATGAGCAGTTCTTC
CDR3 protein: CSGRINEQFF

J gene: TRBJ2-3
V gene: TRBV6-5
D gene: TRBD2
clone size: -
CDR3 DNA: TGTGCCAGCATTTCAGGGACTAGCGGGAGGGGTGGCACAGATACGCAGTATTTT
CDR3 protein: CASISGTSGRGGTDTQYF

J gene: TRBJ2-1
V gene: TRBV3-1
D gene: TRBD2
clone size: few
CDR3 DNA: TGTGCCAGCAGCTATGGGACTACCAATGAGCAGTTCTTC
CDR3 protein: CASSYGTTNEQFF

J gene: TRBJ2-3
V gene: TRBV7-9
D gene: -
clone size: few
CDR3 DNA: TGTGCCAGCAGCTTAGTGGTAGCGCTTACAGATACGCAGTATTTT
CDR3 protein: CASSLVVALTDTQYF

J gene: TRBJ1-5
V gene: TRBV20-1
D gene: -
clone size: -
CDR3 DNA: TGCAGTGCTAGAAGTGGTAGATTAACTCAGCCCCAGCATTTT
CDR3 protein: CSARSGRLTQPQHF

J gene: TRBJ1-2
V gene: TRBV5-1
D gene: TRBD1
clone size: few
CDR3 DNA: TGCGCCAGCAGCTTGGGGGACAGGGGGCCCTATGGCTACACCTTC
CDR3 protein: CASSLGDRGPYGYTF

J gene: TRBJ1-1
V gene: TRBV4-1
D gene: -
clone size: few
CDR3 DNA: TGCGCCAGCAGCCAAGATAAAACAGCGGGCGGGACTGAAGCTTTCTTT
CDR3 protein: CASSQDKTAGGTEAFF

J gene: TRBJ1-5
V gene: TRBV28
D gene: -
clone size: -
CDR3 DNA: TGTGCCAGCAGTTTATTCGGGGGTAGACAGCCCCAGCATTTT
CDR3 protein: CASSLFGGRQPQHF

J gene: TRBJ2-3
V gene: TRBV14
D gene: TRBD2
clone size: -
CDR3 DNA: TGTGCCAGCAGCCATTCCTTCGGACTAGCGGGAGGGCCGATCAGGAGACGCACGCAGTATTTT
CDR3 protein: CASSHSFGLAGGPIRRRTQYF

J gene: TRBJ2-3
V gene: TRBV20-1
D gene: -
clone size: -
CDR3 DNA: TGCAGTGCTAGCGATCGGGATACCCCTACAGATACGCAGTATTTT
CDR3 protein: CSASDRDTPTDTQYF